These 2 T cell receptor beta chains were all obtained from the same sample, sequenced in a study of T cell repertoires in cytomegalovirus infection. These receptors have no identified antigens. MiXCR, run by TCRdb on the reads, gives a single entry per CDR3 protein. The table has 370,000 or so distinct CDR3 sequences, just under 35% seen once; the top ten hold roughly 12%. The source material was cultured PBMCs, sampled from culture after CMV antigen stimulation. The receptors shown here come from a human donor in good health (CMV status not recorded). Some clones in this sample may be carry-over from other donors' samples.

The J gene is TRBJ2-3, the V gene TRBV7-2; D is possibly TRBD1 (6 bases). Germline V lookup: CDR1 SGHTA, CDR2 FQGNSA. The CDR3 loop spans 16 amino acids. Trimming removed 0 bases at V and 6 bases at J, with 16 bases between. The CDR3 coding sequence is TGTACCAGCAGCTTAGCGGGCCCCCAAAGGGGGGATACGCAGTATTTT. The encoded protein is CTSSLAGPQRGDTQYF.

The V call is TRBV11-3, the J call TRBJ2-5; 7 bases map to TRBD2. V was clipped by 1 base and J by 2 bases; unmatched bases: 4. CDR1 and CDR2 from the germline V gene are SGHNT and YENEEA. The CDR3 length is 15 residues. For the CDR3, the DNA is TGTGCCAGCAGCTTAGGGGACTATCAGCAAGAGACCCAGTACTTC. Translation gives CASSLGDYQQETQYF. Together with reference TRBV11-3 and TRBJ2-5, the CDR3 gives the full variable domain: EAGVVQSPRYKIIEKKQPVAFWCNPISGHNTLYWYLQNLGQGPELLIRYENEEAVDDSQLPKDRFSAERLKGVDSTLKIQPAELGDSAVYLCASSLGDYQQETQYFGPGTRLLVL.